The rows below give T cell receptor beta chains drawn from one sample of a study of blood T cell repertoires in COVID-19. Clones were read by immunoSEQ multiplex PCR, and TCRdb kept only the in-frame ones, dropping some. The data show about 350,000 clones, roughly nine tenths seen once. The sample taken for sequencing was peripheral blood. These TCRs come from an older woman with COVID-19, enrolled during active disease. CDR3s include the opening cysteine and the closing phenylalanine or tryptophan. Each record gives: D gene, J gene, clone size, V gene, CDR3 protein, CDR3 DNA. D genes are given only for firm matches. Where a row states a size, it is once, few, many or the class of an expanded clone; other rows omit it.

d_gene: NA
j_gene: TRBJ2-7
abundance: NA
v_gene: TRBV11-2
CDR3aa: CASSFRRDSYEQYF
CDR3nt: TGTGCCAGCAGCTTTCGGAGGGACTCCTACGAGCAGTACTTC

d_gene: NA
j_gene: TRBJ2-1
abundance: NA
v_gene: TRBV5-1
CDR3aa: CASSGWTTNNEQFF
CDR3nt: TGCGCCAGCAGCGGATGGACTACTAACAATGAGCAGTTCTTC

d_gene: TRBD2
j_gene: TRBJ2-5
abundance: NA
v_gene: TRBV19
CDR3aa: CASSPGLAQTQYF
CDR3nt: TGTGCCAGTAGCCCGGGACTAGCCCAGACCCAGTACTTC

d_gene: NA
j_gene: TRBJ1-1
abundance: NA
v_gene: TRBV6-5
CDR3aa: CASTQGFYTEAFF
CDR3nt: TGTGCCAGCACGCAGGGGTTCTACACTGAAGCTTTCTTT

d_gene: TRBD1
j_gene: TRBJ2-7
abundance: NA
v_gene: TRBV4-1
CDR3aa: CATSRDRVSYEQYF
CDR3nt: TGCGCCACCTCGAGGGACAGGGTATCCTACGAGCAGTACTTC

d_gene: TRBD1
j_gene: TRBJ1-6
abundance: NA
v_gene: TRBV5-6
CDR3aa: CASRTGVQSPLHF
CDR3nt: TGTGCCAGCAGAACAGGGGTTCAGTCACCCCTCCACTTT

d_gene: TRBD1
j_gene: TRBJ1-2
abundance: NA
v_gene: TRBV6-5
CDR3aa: CASSSPDRAGYGYTF
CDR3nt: TGTGCCAGCAGCTCCCCGGACAGGGCGGGCTATGGCTACACCTTC

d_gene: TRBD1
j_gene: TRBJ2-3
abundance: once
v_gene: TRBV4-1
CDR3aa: CASSHPGQGTDTQYF
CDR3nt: TGCGCCAGCAGCCACCCGGGACAGGGCACAGATACGCAGTATTTT

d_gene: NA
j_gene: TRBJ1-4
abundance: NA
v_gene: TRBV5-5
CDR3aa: CASSLATTGGDEKLFF
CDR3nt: TGTGCCAGCAGCTTGGCTACGACTGGAGGAGATGAAAAACTGTTTTTT

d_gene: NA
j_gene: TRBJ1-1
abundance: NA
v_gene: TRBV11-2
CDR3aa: CASSSPLGQSPFTEAFF
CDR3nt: TGTGCCAGCAGCTCCCCTCTTGGCCAGTCTCCATTCACTGAAGCTTTCTTT

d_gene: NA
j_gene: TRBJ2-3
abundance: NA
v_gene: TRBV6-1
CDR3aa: CASSERARGDTQYF
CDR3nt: TGTGCCAGCAGTGAGCGGGCTAGAGGTGATACGCAGTATTTT

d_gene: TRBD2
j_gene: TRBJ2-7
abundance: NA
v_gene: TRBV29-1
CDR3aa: CSVSLAGSAYEQYF
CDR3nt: TGCAGCGTCTCACTAGCGGGGTCGGCCTACGAGCAGTACTTC

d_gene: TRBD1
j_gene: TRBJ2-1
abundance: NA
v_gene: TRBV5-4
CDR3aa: CASSLGRDRYNEQFF
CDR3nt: TGTGCCAGCAGCTTGGGGCGGGACAGGTACAATGAGCAGTTCTTC

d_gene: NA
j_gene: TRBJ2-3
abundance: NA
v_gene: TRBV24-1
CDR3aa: CATQVQGTDTQYF
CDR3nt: TGTGCCACCCAGGTGCAGGGTACAGATACGCAGTATTTT

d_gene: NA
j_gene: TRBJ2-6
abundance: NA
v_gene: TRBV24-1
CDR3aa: CATSDLPRGRRANVLTF
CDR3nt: TGTGCCACCAGTGATTTGCCTCGGGGGAGGAGGGCCAACGTCCTGACTTTC

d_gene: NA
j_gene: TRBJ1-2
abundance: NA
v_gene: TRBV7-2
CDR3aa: CASSFRDNPTRGYTF
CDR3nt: TGTGCCAGCAGCTTCCGGGACAATCCGACCAGGGGCTACACCTTC

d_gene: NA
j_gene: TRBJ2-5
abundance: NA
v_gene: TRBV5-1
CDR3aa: CASSLQGNRGETQYF
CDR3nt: TGCGCCAGCAGCTTGCAAGGGAATCGGGGAGAGACCCAGTACTTC

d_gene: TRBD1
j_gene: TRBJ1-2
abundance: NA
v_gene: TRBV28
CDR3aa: CASIAGTANYGYTF
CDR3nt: TGTGCCAGTATAGCCGGGACAGCTAACTATGGCTACACCTTC

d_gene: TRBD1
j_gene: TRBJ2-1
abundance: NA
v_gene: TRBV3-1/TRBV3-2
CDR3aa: CASSPGQGKFF
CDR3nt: TGTGCCAGCAGCCCAGGACAGGGGAAGTTCTTC

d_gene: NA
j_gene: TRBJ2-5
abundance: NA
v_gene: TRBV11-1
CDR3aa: CASSLPREKTQYF
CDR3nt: TGTGCCAGCAGCTTGCCCCGGGAGAAGACCCAGTACTTC

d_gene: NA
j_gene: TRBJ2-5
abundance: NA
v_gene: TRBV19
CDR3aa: CASSMSDQETQYF
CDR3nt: TGTGCCAGTAGTATGTCGGACCAAGAGACCCAGTACTTC

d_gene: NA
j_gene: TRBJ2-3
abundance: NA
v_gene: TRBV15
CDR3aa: CATSRTAGVSHVTDTQYF
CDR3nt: TGTGCCACCAGCAGGACGGCGGGTGTCTCTCATGTCACAGATACGCAGTATTTT

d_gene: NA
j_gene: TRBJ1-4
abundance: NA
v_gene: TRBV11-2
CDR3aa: CASSLAWGGKLFF
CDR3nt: TGTGCCAGCAGCTTAGCCTGGGGAGGAAAACTGTTTTTT

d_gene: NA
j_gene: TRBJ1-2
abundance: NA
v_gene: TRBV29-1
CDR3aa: CSVSTGTTYGYTF
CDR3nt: TGCAGCGTTTCGACAGGTACCACCTATGGCTACACCTTC

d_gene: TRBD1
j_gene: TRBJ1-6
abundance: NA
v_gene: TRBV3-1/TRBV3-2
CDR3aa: CASSQGSGTGESPLHF
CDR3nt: TGTGCCAGCAGCCAAGGTTCCGGGACAGGGGAATCACCCCTCCACTTT

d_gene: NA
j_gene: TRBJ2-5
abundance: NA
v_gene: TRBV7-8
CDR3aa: CASSPGQLETQYF
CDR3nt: TGTGCCAGCAGCCCTGGACAGTTAGAGACCCAGTACTTC

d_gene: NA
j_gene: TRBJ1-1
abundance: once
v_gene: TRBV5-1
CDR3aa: CASSFTGGTEAFF
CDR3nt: TGCGCCAGCAGCTTCACGGGGGGCACTGAAGCTTTCTTT

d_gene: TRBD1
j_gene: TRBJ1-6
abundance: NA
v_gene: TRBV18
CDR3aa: CASSTAGGRTPLHF
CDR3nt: TGTGCCAGCTCAACTGCAGGGGGCAGGACACCCCTCCACTTT

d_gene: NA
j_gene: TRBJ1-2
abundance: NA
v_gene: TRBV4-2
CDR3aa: CASSQENSYNYGYTF
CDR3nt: TGTGCCAGCAGCCAAGAAAACAGCTATAACTATGGCTACACCTTC

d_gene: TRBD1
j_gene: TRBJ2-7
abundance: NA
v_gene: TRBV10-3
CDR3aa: CAISPRGPSSYEQYF
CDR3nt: TGTGCCATCAGCCCCAGGGGGCCTAGCTCCTACGAGCAGTACTTC

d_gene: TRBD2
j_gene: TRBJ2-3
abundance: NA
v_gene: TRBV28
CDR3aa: CASSASAGESTDTQYF
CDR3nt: TGTGCCAGCAGTGCCTCGGCGGGGGAAAGCACAGATACGCAGTATTTT

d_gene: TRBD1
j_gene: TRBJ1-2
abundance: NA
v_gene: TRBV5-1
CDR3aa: CASSLVVTGVRGYTF
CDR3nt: TGCGCCAGCAGCTTGGTTGTGACAGGGGTAAGAGGCTACACCTTC

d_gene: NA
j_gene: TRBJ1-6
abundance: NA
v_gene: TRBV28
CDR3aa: CASSTADMNSPLHF
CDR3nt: TGTGCCAGCAGCACCGCCGACATGAATTCACCCCTCCACTTT

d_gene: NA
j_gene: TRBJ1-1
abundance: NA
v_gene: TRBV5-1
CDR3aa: CASSLGPGNTEAFF
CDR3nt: TGCGCCAGCAGCTTGGGGCCGGGGAACACTGAAGCTTTCTTT

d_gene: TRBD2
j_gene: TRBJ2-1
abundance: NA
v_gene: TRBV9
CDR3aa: CASSVSGGKTNEQFF
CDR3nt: TGTGCCAGCAGCGTTAGCGGGGGCAAAACCAATGAGCAGTTCTTC

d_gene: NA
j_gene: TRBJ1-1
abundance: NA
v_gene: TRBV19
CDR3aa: CASIGGGEDTEAFF
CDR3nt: TGTGCCAGTATCGGGGGGGGTGAAGACACTGAAGCTTTCTTT

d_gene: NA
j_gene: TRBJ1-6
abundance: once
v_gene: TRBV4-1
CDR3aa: CASSPSGPNSPLHF
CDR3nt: TGCGCCAGCAGCCCCTCAGGCCCCAATTCACCCCTCCACTTT

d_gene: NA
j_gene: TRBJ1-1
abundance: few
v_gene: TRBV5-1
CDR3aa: CASSLNPVNTEAFF
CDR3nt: TGCGCCAGCAGCCTAAACCCGGTGAACACTGAAGCTTTCTTT

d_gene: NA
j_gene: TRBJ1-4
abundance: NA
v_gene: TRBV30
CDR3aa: CAWTDLGEKLFF
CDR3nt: TGTGCCTGGACCGACTTAGGTGAAAAACTGTTTTTT

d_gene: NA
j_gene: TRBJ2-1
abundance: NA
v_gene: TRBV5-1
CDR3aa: CASSPGGEQFF
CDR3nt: TGCGCCAGCAGCCCGGGCGGGGAGCAGTTCTTC

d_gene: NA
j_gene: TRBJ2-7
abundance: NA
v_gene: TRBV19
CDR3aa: CASSEYEQYF
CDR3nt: TGTGCCAGTAGCGAGTACGAGCAGTACTTC

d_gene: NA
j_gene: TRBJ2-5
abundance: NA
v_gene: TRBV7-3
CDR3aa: CASSLGSRGPGETQYF
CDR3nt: TGTGCCAGCAGCTTAGGGTCGCGGGGCCCGGGGGAGACCCAGTACTTC

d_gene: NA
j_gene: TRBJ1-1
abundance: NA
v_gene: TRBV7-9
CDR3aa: CASSSIKGVTEAFF
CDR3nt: TGTGCCAGCAGCTCCATCAAGGGGGTGACTGAAGCTTTCTTT

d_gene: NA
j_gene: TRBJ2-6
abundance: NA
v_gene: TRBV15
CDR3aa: CATSRGGGISGANVLTF
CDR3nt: TGTGCCACCAGCAGAGGTGGGGGGATCTCGGGGGCCAACGTCCTGACTTTC

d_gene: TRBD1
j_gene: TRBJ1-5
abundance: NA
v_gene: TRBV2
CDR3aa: CASSSRGQGGNQPQHF
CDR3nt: TGTGCCAGCAGTTCCCGTGGACAGGGCGGCAATCAGCCCCAGCATTTT

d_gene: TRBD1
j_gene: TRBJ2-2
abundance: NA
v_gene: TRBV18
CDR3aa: CASSRGTGRTGELFF
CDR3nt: TGTGCCAGCTCACGAGGGACAGGGAGAACCGGGGAGCTGTTTTTT